The TCR beta chain described here comes from a study of early T cells in non-severe SARS-CoV-2 infection. Turning to the study itself: Whole-blood bulk RNA, unsorted, was sequenced, and chains were unpaired. The study, taken as a whole, reports: Reliance on VDJdb matching favored anti-spike CD8 responses; private and CD4 specificities were missed.

Germline V gene data show CDR1 as MNHEY and CDR2 as SVGEGT. V was clipped by 5 bases and J by 2 bases, with 15 bases between them. The CDR3 sequence is 15 residues long. Of note for this clonotype: Its antigen is still unknown.

Unique molecular identifiers (one per individual cDNA molecule) were attached. TCRdb reprocessed the 5' RACE reads with MiXCR, giving one entry per CDR3 protein. The sample includes over 80,000 distinct CDR3 sequences, around 15% of them seen just once. This receptor was identified in an adult who was a healthcare worker with PCR-confirmed SARS-CoV-2 infection or an uninfected control (not recorded which). V gene TRBV6-2 or TRBV6-3 combines with J gene TRBJ1-1; D might be TRBD1 (6 bases). What was sequenced was whole blood. Here the CDR3 reads CASSDGQRKNTEAFF. The CDR3 DNA reads as TGTGCCAGCAGTGACGGACAGCGAAAAAACACTGAAGCTTTCTTT.